This T cell receptor (beta chain) was obtained from a study of beta chain features in type 1 diabetes. Whole-study results and caveats: TCRB repertoires of naive, central memory and Treg cells appeared more similar among patients than among healthy donors. Reads derived from cDNA could over-represent cells showing high TCR expression.

For this clone: Its antigen is unknown.

TCRB transcripts that were expressed got sequenced, as all of the isolated RNA had been reverse transcribed. Only in-frame clones appear in the TCRdb table, and some are missing; sequencing was by immunoSEQ multiplex PCR. Among 200,000 to 250,000 clones, 55% to 70% were seen once, and the ten largest hold around 0.05%. This CDR3 contains 15 residues. Germline values: CDR1 SGHDN, CDR2 FVKESK. Trimming cost V 5 bases and J 4 bases, with 14 bases left between them. Purities over 98% were achieved in all sorted populations. Material for sequencing was naive CD4+ T cells from blood. The TCR sequence derives from a man in his thirties or forties in good health. This chain connects TRBV14 to TRBJ2-2; D uncertain. Written as DNA, the CDR3 is TGTGCCAGCAGCTATAGACACGTATCCACCGGGGAGCTGTTTTTT. This sequence encodes CASSYRHVSTGELFF.